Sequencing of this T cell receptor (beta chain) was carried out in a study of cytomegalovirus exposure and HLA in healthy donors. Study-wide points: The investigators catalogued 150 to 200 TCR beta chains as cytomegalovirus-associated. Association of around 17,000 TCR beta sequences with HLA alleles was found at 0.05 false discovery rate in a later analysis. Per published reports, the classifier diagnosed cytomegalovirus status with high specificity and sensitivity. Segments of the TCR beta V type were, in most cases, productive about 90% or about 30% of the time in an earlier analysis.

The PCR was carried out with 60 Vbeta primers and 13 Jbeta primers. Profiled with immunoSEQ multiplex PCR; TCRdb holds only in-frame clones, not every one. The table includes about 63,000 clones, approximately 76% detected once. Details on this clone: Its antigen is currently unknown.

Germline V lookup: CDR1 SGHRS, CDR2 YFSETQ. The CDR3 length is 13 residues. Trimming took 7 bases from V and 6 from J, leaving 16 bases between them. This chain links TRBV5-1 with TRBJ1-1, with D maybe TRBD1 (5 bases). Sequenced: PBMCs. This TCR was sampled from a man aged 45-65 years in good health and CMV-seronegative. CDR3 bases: TGCGCCAGCTCCCTGGGGGGGGTGGCTGAAGCTTTCTTT. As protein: CASSLGGVAEAFF.